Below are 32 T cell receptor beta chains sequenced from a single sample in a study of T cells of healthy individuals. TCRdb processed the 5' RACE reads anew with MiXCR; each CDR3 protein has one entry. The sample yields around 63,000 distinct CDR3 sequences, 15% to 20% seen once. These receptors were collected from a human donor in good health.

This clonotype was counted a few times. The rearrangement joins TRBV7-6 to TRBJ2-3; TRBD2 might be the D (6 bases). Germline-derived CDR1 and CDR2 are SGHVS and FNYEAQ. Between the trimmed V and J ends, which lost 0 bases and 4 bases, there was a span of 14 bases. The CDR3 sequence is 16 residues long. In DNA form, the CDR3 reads TGTGCCAGCAGCTTAGCTCAACGGCGGGGTGCAGATACGCAGTATTTT. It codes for CASSLAQRRGADTQYF. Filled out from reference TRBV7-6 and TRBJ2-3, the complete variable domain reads GAGVSQSPRYKVTKRGQDVALRCDPISGHVSLYWYRQALGQGPEFLTYFNYEAQQDKSGLPNDRFSAERPEGSISTLTIQRTEQRDSAMYRCASSLAQRRGADTQYFGPGTRLTVL.

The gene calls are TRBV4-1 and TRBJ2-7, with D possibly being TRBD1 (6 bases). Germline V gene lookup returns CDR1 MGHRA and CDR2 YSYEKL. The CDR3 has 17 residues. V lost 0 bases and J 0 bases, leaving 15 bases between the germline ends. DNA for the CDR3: TGCGCCAGCAGCCAAGACCCGACACAGGGCCTCTCCTACGAGCAGTACTTC. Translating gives CASSQDPTQGLSYEQYF.

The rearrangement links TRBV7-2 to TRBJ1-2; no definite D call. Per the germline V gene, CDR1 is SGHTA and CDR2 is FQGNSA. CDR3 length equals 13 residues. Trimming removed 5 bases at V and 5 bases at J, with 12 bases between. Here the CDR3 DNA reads TGTGCCAGCAGCCCCGGAGGGAGGTATGGCTACACCTTC. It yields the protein CASSPGGRYGYTF. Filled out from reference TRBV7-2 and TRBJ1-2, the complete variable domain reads GAGVSQSPSNKVTEKGKDVELRCDPISGHTALYWYRQSLGQGLEFLIYFQGNSAPDKSGLPSDRFSAERTGGSVSTLTIQRTQQEDSAVYLCASSPGGRYGYTFGSGTRLTVV.

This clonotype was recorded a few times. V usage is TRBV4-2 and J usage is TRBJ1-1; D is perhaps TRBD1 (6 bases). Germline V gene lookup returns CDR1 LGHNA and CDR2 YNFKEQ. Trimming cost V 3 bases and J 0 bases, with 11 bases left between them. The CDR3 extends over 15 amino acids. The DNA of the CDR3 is TGTGCCAGCAGCCAGGCAGGGGCCATGAACACTGAAGCTTTCTTT. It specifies CASSQAGAMNTEAFF.

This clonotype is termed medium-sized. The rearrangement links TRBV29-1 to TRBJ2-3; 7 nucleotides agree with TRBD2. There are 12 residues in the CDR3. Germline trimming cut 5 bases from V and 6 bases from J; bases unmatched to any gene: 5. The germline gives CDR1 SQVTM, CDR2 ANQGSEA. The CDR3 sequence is CSVTGGSDTQYF. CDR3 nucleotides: TGCAGCGTTACGGGGGGATCGGATACGCAGTATTTT.

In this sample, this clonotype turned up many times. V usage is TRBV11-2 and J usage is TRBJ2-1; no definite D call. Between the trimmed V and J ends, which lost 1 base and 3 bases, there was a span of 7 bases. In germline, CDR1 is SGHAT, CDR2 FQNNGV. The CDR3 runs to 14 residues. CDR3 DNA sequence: TGTGCCAGCAGCTTAGCGGGTCGCTACAATGAGCAGTTCTTC. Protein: CASSLAGRYNEQFF.

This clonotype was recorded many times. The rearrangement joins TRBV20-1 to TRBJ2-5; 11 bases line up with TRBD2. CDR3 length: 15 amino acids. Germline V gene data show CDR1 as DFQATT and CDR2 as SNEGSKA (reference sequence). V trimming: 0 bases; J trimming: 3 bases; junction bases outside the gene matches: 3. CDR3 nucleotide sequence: TGCAGTGCTAGAGAACTAGCGGGGGTTAAAGAGACCCAGTACTTC. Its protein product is CSARELAGVKETQYF.

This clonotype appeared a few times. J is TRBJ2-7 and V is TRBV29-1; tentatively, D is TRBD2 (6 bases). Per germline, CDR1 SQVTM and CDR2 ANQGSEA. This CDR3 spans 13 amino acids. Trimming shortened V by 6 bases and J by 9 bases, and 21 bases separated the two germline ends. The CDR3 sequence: CSVGTVLGGVQYF. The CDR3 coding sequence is TGCAGCGTCGGTACCGTGCTGGGAGGTGTGCAGTACTTC.

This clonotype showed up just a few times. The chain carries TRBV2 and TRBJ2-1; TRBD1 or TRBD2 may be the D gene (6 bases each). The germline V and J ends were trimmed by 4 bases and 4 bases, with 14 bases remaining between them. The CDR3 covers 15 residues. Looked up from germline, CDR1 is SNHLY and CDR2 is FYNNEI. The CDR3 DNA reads TGTGCCAGCAGTGTAGCCGGAGGGGGTTACAATGAGCAGTTCTTC. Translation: CASSVAGGGYNEQFF.

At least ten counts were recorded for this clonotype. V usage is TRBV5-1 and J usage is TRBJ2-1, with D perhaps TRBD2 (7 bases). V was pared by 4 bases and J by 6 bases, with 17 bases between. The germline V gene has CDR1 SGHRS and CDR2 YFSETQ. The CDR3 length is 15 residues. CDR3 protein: CASSVVGGGGNEQFF. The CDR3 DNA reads TGCGCCAGCAGCGTGGTTGGGGGCGGGGGCAATGAGCAGTTCTTC.

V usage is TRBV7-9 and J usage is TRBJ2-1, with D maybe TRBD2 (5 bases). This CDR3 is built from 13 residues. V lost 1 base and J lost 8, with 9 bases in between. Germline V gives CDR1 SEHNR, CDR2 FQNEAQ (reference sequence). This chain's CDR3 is CASSLGGRDEQFF. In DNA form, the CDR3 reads TGTGCCAGCAGCTTAGGTGGGCGGGATGAGCAGTTCTTC.

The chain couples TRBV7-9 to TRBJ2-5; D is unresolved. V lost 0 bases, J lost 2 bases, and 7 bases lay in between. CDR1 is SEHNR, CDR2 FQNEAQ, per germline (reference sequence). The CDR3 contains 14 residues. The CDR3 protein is CASSLAYNQETQYF. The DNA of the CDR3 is TGTGCCAGCAGCTTAGCATACAATCAAGAGACCCAGTACTTC. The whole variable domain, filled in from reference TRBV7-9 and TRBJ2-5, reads DTGVSQNPRHKITKRGQNVTFRCDPISEHNRLYWYRQTLGQGPEFLTYFQNEAQLEKSRLLSDRFSAERPKGSFSTLEIQRTEQGDSAMYLCASSLAYNQETQYFGPGTRLLVL.

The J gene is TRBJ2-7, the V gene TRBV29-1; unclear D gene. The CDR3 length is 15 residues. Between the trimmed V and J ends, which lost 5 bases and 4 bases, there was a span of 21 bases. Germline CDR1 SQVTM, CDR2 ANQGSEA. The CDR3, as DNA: TGCAGCGTTTATCTGGTCGCGTCATCCCTTTACGAGCAGTACTTC. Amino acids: CSVYLVASSLYEQYF.

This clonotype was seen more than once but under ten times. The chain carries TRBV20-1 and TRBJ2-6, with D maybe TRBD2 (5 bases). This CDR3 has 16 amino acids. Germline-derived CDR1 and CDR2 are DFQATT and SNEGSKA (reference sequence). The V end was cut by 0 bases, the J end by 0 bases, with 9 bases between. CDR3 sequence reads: CSARDLRGSGANVLTF. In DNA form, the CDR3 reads TGCAGTGCTAGAGATCTTCGGGGCTCTGGGGCCAACGTCCTGACTTTC.

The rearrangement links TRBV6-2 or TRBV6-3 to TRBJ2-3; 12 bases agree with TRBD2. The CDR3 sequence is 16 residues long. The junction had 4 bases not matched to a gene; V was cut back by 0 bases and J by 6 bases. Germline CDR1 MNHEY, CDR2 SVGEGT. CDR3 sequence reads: CASSYSTSGRSDTQYF. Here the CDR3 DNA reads TGTGCCAGCAGTTACTCGACTAGCGGGAGATCTGATACGCAGTATTTT.

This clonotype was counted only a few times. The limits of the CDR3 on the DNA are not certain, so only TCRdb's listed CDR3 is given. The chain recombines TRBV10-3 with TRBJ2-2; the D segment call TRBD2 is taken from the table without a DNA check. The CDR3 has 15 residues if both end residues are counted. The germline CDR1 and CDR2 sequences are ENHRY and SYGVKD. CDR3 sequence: CAIQPSSSSGGELFF.

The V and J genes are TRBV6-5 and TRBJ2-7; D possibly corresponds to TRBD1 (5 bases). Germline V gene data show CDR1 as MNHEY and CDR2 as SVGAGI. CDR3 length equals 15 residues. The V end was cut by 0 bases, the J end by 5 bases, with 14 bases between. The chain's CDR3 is CASSYSVGAGNEQYF. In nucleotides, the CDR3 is TGTGCCAGCAGTTACTCTGTAGGGGCAGGGAACGAGCAGTACTTC.

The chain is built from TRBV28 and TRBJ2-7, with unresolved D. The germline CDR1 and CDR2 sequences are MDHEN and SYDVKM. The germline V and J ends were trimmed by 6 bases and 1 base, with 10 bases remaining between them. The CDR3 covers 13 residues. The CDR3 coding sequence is TGTGCCAGCAGCCCTCTCTCTTCCTACGAGCAGTACTTC. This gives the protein CASSPLSSYEQYF.

For the CDR3, the DNA is TGCGCCAGCAGCCAAGAACCCAGGGCAGGGGTCACCGGGGAGCTGTTTTTT. Protein: CASSQEPRAGVTGELFF. V usage is TRBV4-1 and J usage is TRBJ2-2, with D maybe TRBD1 (6 bases). With 0 bases removed from V and 4 bases from J, the gap between germline ends came to 15 bases. Per the germline V gene, CDR1 is MGHRA and CDR2 is YSYEKL. CDR3 length equals 17 residues.

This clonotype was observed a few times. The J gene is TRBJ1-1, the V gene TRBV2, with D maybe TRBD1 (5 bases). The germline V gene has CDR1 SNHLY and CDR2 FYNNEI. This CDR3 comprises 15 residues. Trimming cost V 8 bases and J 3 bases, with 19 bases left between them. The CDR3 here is CASAARAGGDTEAFF. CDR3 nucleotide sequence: TGTGCCAGCGCAGCCCGTGCTGGAGGGGACACTGAAGCTTTCTTT. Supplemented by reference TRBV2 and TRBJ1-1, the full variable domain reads EPEVTQTPSHQVTQMGQEVILRCVPISNHLYFYWYRQILGQKVEFLVSFYNNEISEKSEIFDDQFSVERPDGSNFTLKIRSTKLEDSAMYFCASAARAGGDTEAFFGQGTRLTVV.

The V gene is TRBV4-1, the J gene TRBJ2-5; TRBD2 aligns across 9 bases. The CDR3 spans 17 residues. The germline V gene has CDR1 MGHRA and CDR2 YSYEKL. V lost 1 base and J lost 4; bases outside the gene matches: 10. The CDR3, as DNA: TGCGCCAGCAGCCAAGGGTATAGCGGGAGTCGAAGAGAGACCCAGTACTTC. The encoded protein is CASSQGYSGSRRETQYF.

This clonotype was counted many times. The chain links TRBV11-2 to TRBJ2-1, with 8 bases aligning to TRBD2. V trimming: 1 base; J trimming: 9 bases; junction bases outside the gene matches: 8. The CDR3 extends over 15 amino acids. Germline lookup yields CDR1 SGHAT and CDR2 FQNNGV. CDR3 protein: CASSLGLARAGEQFF. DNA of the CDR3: TGTGCCAGCAGCTTAGGACTAGCGAGAGCCGGTGAGCAGTTCTTC.

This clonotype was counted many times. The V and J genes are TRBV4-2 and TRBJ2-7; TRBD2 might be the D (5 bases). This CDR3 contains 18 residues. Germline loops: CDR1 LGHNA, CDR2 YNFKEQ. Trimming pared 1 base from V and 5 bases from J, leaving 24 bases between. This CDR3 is CASSQGWDGGGGSHEQYF. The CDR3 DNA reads TGTGCCAGCAGCCAAGGGTGGGATGGCGGAGGAGGATCCCACGAGCAGTACTTC.

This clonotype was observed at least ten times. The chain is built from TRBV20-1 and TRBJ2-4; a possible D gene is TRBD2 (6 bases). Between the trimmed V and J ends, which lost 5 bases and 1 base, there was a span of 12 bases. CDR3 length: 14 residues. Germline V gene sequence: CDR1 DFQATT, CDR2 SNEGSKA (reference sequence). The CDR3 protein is CSACLSGAKNIQYF. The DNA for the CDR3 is TGCAGTGCTTGTTTAAGCGGGGCCAAAAACATTCAGTACTTC.

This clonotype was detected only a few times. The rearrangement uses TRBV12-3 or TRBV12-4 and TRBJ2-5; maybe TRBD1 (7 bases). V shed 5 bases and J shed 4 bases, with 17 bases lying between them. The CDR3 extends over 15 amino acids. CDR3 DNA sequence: TGTGCCAGCAGTCTGGTGGAGGGGGCGGGAGAGACCCAGTACTTC. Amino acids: CASSLVEGAGETQYF.

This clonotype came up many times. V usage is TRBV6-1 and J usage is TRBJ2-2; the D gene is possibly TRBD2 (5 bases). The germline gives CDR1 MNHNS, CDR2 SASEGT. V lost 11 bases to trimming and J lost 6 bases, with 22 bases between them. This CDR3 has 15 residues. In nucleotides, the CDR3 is TGTGCCGTCACCGGGGTCGCGGATGGGGCCGGGGAGCTGTTTTTT. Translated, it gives CAVTGVADGAGELFF.

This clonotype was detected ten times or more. CDR3 nucleotides: TGTGCCAGCAGCGTCGGAGTCGCAACTAATGAAAAACTGTTTTTT. Translated: CASSVGVATNEKLFF. The rearrangement joins TRBV9 to TRBJ1-4, with D unresolved. The V gene's germline CDR1 is SGDLS and CDR2 YYNGEE. The CDR3 runs to 15 residues. Trimming removed 2 bases from V and 0 bases from J, with 8 bases in between.

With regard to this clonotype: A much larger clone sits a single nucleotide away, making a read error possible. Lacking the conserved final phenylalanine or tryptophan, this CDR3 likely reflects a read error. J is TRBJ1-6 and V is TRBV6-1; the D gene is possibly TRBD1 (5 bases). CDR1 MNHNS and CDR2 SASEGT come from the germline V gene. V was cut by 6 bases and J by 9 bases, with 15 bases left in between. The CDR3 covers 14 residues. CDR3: CASRGVGESSPLHS. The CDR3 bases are TGTGCCAGCAGAGGAGTGGGGGAGAGTTCACCCCTCCACTCT.

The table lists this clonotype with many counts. CDR3 protein: CSASPGSSYEQYF. The CDR3 DNA reads TGCAGTGCTAGTCCCGGGAGCTCCTACGAGCAGTACTTC. This chain uses TRBV20-1 with TRBJ2-7; D might be TRBD2 (6 bases). The germline V and J ends were trimmed by 3 bases and 0 bases, with 9 bases remaining between them. This CDR3 is built from 13 residues. Per the germline V gene, CDR1 is DFQATT and CDR2 is SNEGSKA (reference sequence).

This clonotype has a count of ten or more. The CDR3 DNA sequence: TGTGCCATCACCCGGGGAAGGGATCAGCCCCAGCATTTT. Its translation is CAITRGRDQPQHF. This sequence joins TRBV10-3 and TRBJ1-5; D remains ambiguous. Between the trimmed V and J ends, which lost 7 bases and 5 bases, there was a span of 12 bases. The germline V gene has CDR1 ENHRY and CDR2 SYGVKD. CDR3 length: 13 amino acids.

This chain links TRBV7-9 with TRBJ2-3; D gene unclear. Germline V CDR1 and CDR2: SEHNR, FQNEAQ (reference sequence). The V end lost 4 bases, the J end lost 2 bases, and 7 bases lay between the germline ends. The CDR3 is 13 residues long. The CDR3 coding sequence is TGTGCCAGCAGCTCCCCCGACACAGATACGCAGTATTTT. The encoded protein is CASSSPDTDTQYF.

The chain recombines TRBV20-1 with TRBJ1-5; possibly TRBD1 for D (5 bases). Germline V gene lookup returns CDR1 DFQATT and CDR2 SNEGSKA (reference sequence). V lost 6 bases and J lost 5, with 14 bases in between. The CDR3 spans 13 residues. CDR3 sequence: CSAGTKTDQPQHF. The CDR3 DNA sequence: TGCAGTGCCGGGACGAAAACCGATCAGCCCCAGCATTTT.